These T cell receptor beta chains were read from a single sample in a study of a mutant IDH1 vaccine in newly diagnosed glioma. The antigens of these receptors remain unknown. TCRdb's copy holds only in-frame clones and misses some; the assay was immunoSEQ multiplex PCR. This repertoire shows 55,000 to 70,000 clones, over 75% found once; its top ten account for 1.9%. Source: PBMCs, taken from a glioma patient whose treatment included an IDH1 peptide vaccine. These receptor sequences come from a middle-aged man with glioma. CDR3s include the opening cysteine and the closing phenylalanine or tryptophan. The D gene is left open where the match is weak.

j_gene	len	v_gene	d_gene	CDR3aa
TRBJ2-1	14	TRBV11-2	-	CASSSTDRPSEQFF
TRBJ2-7	15	TRBV5-8	-	CASSFEPAGTYEQYF
TRBJ1-3	14	TRBV6-1	-	CASTYPGSGNTIYF
TRBJ2-5	15	TRBV28	-	CASSSPGQKVREQYF
TRBJ2-1	16	TRBV5-6	-	CASSLPYLSSYNEQFF
TRBJ1-5	12	TRBV10-3	-	CAISDNNQPQHF
TRBJ1-3	15	TRBV15	-	CATSRERSSGNTIYF
TRBJ2-6	16	TRBV18	-	CASSQTKSSGANVLTF
TRBJ2-1	18	TRBV12-5	TRBD2	CASGLEGVGGAGPNEQFF
TRBJ1-1	13	TRBV28	-	CASSLLGWAEAFF